Listed below are T cell receptor beta chains from one sample, sequenced in a study of T cells after posttransplantation cyclophosphamide. Profiling relied on immunoSEQ multiplex PCR, and the TCRdb table lists in-frame clones only, not all of them. The sample has about 47,000 clones, about 90% seen once. The sequencing sample was made of PBMCs. Every receptor here comes from a woman aged 45-60 years in good health and a related stem cell transplant donor. The CDR3 runs from the conserved cysteine through the conserved F or W. D genes are given only for firm matches. Clone size is given for some rows only: seen once, a few or many times, or a class if the clone is expanded.

D gene,V gene,clone size,J gene,CDR3 protein,CDR3 DNA
TRBD1,TRBV28,-,TRBJ1-5,CASSSPGGGLSNQPQHF,TGTGCCAGCAGTTCCCCAGGGGGCGGGCTGTCCAATCAGCCCCAGCATTTT
-,TRBV9,-,TRBJ2-5,CASSVGREETQYF,TGTGCCAGCAGCGTAGGGAGGGAAGAGACCCAGTACTTC
-,TRBV7-8,few,TRBJ1-2,CASSLAISQQAPYGYTF,TGTGCCAGCAGCTTAGCGATAAGCCAACAGGCCCCCTATGGCTACACCTTC
TRBD2,TRBV11-3,-,TRBJ2-1,CASSPGTTYNEQFF,TGTGCCAGCAGCCCCGGGACTACCTACAATGAGCAGTTCTTC
TRBD1,TRBV5-1,-,TRBJ1-1,CASSDGQGATFF,TGCGCCAGCAGCGATGGACAGGGGGCAACTTTCTTT
-,TRBV6-5,-,TRBJ1-5,CASSNRDNNQPQHF,TGTGCCAGCAGTAACCGGGACAACAATCAGCCCCAGCATTTT
TRBD1,TRBV28,-,TRBJ1-5,CASSFPGTGANQPQHF,TGTGCCAGCAGTTTCCCCGGGACAGGGGCGAATCAGCCCCAGCATTTT
-,TRBV19,-,TRBJ2-7,CASSIGGDGSYEQYF,TGTGCTAGTAGTATAGGGGGAGACGGTTCCTACGAGCAGTACTTC
-,TRBV7-2,-,TRBJ1-2,CASSLEIQSNYGYTF,TGTGCCAGCAGCTTAGAAATACAGTCTAACTATGGCTACACCTTC
-,TRBV6-5,-,TRBJ2-1,CASRLTDYYEQFF,TGTGCCAGCAGGCTGACAGATTACTATGAGCAGTTCTTC
-,TRBV20-1,-,TRBJ1-2,CSATGFGYTF,TGCAGTGCTACAGGTTTTGGCTACACCTTC
-,TRBV5-1,-,TRBJ1-5,CASSLLGEGQPQHF,TGCGCCAGCAGCTTGTTGGGGGAGGGACAGCCCCAGCATTTT
-,TRBV20-1,-,TRBJ2-3,CSASPTDTQYF,TGCAGTGCCTCCCCCACAGATACGCAGTATTTT
TRBD1,TRBV5-4,-,TRBJ2-7,CASSLGTGTYEQYF,TGTGCCAGCAGCTTGGGGACAGGTACCTACGAGCAGTACTTC
-,TRBV19,-,TRBJ1-2,CASSMGGNYGYTF,TGTGCCAGTAGTATGGGAGGGAACTATGGCTACACCTTC
-,TRBV7-8,-,TRBJ1-4,CASSLLMGLEEKLFF,TGTGCCAGCAGCTTATTAATGGGGCTTGAAGAAAAACTGTTTTTT
-,TRBV4-1,-,TRBJ2-6,CASSHAQGLTLSGANVLTF,TGCGCCAGCAGCCACGCACAGGGTCTAACCCTCTCTGGGGCCAACGTCCTGACTTTC
-,TRBV5-1,-,TRBJ2-1,CASSLGGQNNEQFF,TGCGCCAGCAGCTTGGGTGGACAGAACAATGAGCAGTTCTTC